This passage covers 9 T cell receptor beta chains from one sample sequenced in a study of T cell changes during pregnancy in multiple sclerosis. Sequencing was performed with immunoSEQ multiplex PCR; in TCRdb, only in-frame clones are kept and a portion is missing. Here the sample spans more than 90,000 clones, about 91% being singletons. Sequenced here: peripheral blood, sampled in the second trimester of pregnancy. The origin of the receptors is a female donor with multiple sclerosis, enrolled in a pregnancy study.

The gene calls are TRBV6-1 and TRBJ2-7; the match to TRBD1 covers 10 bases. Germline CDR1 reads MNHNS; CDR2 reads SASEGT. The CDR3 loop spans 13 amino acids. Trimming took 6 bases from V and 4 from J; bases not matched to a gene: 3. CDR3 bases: TGTGCCAGCAGGGACAGGGGGATTTACGAGCAGTACTTC. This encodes CASRDRGIYEQYF.

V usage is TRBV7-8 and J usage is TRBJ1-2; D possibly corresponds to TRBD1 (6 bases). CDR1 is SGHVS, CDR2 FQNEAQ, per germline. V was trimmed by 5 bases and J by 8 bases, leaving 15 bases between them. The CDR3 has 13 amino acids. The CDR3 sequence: CASSHRGGLGYTF. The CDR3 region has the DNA TGTGCCAGCAGCCATCGTGGGGGCCTGGGCTACACCTTC.

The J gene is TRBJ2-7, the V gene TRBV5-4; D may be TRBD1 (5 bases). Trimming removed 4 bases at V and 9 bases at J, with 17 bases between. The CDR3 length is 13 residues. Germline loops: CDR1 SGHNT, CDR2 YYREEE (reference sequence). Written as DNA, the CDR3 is TGTGCCAGCAGCATTTTAAGGGGAAGGGGGCAGTACTTC. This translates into CASSILRGRGQYF.

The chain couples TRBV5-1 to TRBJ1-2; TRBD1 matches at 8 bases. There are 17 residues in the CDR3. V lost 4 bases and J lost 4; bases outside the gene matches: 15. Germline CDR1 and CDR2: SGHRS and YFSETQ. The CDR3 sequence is CASSPGVGTGQPYGYTF. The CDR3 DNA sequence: TGCGCCAGCAGCCCTGGAGTCGGGACAGGACAACCCTATGGCTACACCTTC.

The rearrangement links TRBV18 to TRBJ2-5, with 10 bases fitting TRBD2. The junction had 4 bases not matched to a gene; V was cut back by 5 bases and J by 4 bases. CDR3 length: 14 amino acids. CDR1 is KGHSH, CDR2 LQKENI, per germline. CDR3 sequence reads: CASSTSGRVETQYF. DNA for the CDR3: TGTGCCAGCTCAACAAGCGGGAGGGTAGAGACCCAGTACTTC.

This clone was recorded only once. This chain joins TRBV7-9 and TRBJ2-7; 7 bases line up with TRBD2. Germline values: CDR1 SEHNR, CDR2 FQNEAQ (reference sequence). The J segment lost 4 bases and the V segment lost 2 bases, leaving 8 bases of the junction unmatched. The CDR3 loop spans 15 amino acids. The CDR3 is CASSLRVGGSYEQYF. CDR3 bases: TGTGCCAGCAGCTTAAGGGTCGGGGGGTCGTACGAGCAGTACTTC.

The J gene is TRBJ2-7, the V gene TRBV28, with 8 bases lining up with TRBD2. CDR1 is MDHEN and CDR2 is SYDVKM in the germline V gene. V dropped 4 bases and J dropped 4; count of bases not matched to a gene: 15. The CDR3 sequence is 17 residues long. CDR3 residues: CASSSPRGSGALYEQYF. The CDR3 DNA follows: TGTGCCAGCAGTTCTCCCAGGGGTAGCGGGGCCTTATACGAGCAGTACTTC. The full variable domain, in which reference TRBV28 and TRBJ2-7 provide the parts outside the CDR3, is DVKVTQSSRYLVKRTGEKVFLECVQDMDHENMFWYRQDPGLGLRLIYFSYDVKMKEKGDIPEGYSVSREKKERFSLILESASTNQTSMYLCASSSPRGSGALYEQYFGPGTRLTVT.

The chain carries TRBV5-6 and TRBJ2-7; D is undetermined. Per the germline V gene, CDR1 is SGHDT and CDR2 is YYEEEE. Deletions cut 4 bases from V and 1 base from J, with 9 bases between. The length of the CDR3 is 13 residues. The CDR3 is CASSQTLSYEQYF. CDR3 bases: TGTGCCAGCAGCCAGACATTGTCCTACGAGCAGTACTTC.

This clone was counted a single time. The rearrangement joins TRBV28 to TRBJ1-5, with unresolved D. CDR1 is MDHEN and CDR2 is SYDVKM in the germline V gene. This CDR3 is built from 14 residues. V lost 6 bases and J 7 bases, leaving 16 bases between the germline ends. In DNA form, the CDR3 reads TGTGCCAGCAGCAAACCCAGGTCGGGACAGCCCCAGCATTTT. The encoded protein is CASSKPRSGQPQHF.